This TCR beta chain came from a study of Ad26.COV2.S vaccination and SARS-CoV-2 variants. Study as a whole: Once, or twice with 56 days between doses, Ad26.COV2.S was given intramuscularly. Study-wide results and limits: Responses of T cells in total may have been underestimated by the TCR breadth and depth analyses.

The treatment: around 19 received Ad26.COV2.S at low or high dose, single or two shots; 5 received placebo; per-sample allocation not given. The samples were gathered on day 63 after the first injection of vaccine or placebo. Boston supplied an adult donor aged 18-55 years. Vaccine was an Ad26 vector expressing Wuhan-strain SARS-CoV-2 spike. For this clone: The antigen is not known.

Profiled with immunoSEQ multiplex PCR; TCRdb holds only in-frame clones, not every one. Here the sample spans roughly 680,000 clones, about 90% being singletons. This CDR3 contains 20 residues. CDR1 is GTSNPN and CDR2 is SVGIG in the germline V gene (reference sequence). V was clipped by 2 bases and J by 0 bases; unmatched bases: 13. The input for sequencing was peripheral blood, taken in a trial of Ad26.COV2.S vaccine versus placebo. The sequence was collected from a person between 18 and 65 years old who received the Ad26.COV2.S COVID-19 vaccine or a placebo. The J gene is TRBJ2-3, the V gene TRBV30, with TRBD2 matching over 14 bases. The CDR3 sequence: CAWSNIGGTSGGASTDTQYF. The CDR3 DNA sequence: TGTGCCTGGAGTAATATCGGGGGGACTAGCGGGGGAGCCAGCACAGATACGCAGTATTTT.